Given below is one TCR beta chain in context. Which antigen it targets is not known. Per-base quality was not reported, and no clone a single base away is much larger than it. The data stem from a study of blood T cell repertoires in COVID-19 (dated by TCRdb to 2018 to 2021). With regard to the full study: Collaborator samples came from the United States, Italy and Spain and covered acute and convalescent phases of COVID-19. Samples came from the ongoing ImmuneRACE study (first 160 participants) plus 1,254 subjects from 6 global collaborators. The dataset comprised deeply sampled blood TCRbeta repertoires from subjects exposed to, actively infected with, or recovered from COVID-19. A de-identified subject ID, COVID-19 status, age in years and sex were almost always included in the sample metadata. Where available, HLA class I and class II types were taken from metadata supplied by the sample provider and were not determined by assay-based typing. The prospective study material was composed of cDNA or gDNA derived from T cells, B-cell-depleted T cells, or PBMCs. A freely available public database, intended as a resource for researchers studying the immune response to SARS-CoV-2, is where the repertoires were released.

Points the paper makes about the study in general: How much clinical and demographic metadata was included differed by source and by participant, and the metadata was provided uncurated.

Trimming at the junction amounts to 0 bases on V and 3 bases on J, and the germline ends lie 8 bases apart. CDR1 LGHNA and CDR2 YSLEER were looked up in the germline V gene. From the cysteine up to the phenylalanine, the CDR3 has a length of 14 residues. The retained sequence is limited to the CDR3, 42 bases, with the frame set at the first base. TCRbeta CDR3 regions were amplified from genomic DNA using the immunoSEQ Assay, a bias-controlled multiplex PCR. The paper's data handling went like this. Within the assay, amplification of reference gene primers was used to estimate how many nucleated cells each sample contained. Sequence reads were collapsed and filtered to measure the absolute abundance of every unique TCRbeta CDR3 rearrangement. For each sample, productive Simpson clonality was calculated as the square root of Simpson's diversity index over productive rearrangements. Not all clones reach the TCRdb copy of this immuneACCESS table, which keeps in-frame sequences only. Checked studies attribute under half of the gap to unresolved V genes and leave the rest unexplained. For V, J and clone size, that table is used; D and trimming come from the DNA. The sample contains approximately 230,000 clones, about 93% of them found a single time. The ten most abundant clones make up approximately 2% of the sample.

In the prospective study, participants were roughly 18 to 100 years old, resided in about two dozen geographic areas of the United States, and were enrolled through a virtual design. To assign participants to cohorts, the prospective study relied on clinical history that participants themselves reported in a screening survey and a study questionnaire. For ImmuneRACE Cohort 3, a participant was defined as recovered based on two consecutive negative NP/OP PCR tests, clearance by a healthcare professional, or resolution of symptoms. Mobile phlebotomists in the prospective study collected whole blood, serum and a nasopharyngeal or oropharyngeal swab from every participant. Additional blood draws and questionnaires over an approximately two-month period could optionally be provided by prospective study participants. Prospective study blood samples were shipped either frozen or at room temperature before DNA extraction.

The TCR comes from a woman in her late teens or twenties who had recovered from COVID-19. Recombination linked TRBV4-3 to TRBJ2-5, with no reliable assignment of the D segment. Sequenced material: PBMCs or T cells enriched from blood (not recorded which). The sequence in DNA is TGCGCCAGCAGCCAAGATCGGTTAAAAGAGACCCAGTACTTC. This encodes CASSQDRLKETQYF.